The rows below give T cell receptor beta chains drawn from one sample of a study of T cell repertoires in cytomegalovirus infection. TCRdb itself ran the reads through MiXCR, one entry per CDR3 protein. The sample has 150,000 to 200,000 distinct CDR3 sequences, roughly 28% seen once. Sample: PBMCs. These receptors were taken from a human donor in good health (CMV status not recorded). Some clones in this sample may be carry-over from other donors' samples. CDR3s include the opening cysteine and the closing phenylalanine or tryptophan. D genes are given only for firm matches. Clone size is shown for a subset of rows, as once, few, many or a class of expanded clone.

DNA	CDR3	D	size	V	J
TGTGCCAGCAGTCGGGACAGGGACGGAGAGACCCAGTACTTC	CASSRDRDGETQYF	TRBD1	few	TRBV11-2	TRBJ2-5
TGTGCCAGCAGCTTAGAAACCTACACTGAAGCTTTCTTT	CASSLETYTEAFF	NA	NA	TRBV7-3	TRBJ1-1
TGCAGCGTTGAAGATTCCAGAACCTACGAGCAGTACTTC	CSVEDSRTYEQYF	NA	NA	TRBV29-1	TRBJ2-7
TGTGCCATCAGTGGACTTGCGACAGGGGGAAACGACGAGCAGTACTTC	CAISGLATGGNDEQYF	TRBD1	NA	TRBV10-3	TRBJ2-7
TGTGCCAGCAGCTTAGTTCTAGGGGACACTGAAGCTTTCTTT	CASSLVLGDTEAFF	NA	NA	TRBV7-8	TRBJ1-1
TGTGCCAGTAGTTCCAAGGGACAGGGGTTCTCCTACAATGAGCAGTTCTTC	CASSSKGQGFSYNEQFF	TRBD1	once	TRBV19	TRBJ2-1
TGCGCCAGCAGTGGGCCTTGGACAGGGGGCGCGGGTGAGCAGTTCTTC	CASSGPWTGGAGEQFF	TRBD1	NA	TRBV10-1	TRBJ2-1
TGTGCCAGCAAGACCTCTGGGGCCAACGTCCTGACTTTC	CASKTSGANVLTF	NA	NA	TRBV2	TRBJ2-6
TGTGCCAGCAGCCCCCTGGAGGGCCGGGCTGAAGCTTTCTTT	CASSPLEGRAEAFF	NA	NA	TRBV7-3	TRBJ1-1
TGTGCTAGCAGCCCCCGGGGGTTCACTGAAGCTTTCTTT	CASSPRGFTEAFF	NA	NA	TRBV7-7	TRBJ1-1
TGTGCCAGCAGCCCGACGAAGACCCGGGACAAGGGGAAAGAGACCCAGTACTTC	CASSPTKTRDKGKETQYF	NA	NA	TRBV4-2	TRBJ2-5
TGTGCCAGCAAGAACACTTTAGGAGTGGGGGAGACCCAGTACTTC	CASKNTLGVGETQYF	NA	NA	TRBV6-1	TRBJ2-5
TGTGCCAGCAGCCCCATACAGGGCTCCGAGCAGTACTTC	CASSPIQGSEQYF	NA	NA	TRBV7-6	TRBJ2-7
TGTGCCACGAGAGCGGGGGGCACAGATACGCAGTATTTT	CATRAGGTDTQYF	TRBD2	few	TRBV2	TRBJ2-3